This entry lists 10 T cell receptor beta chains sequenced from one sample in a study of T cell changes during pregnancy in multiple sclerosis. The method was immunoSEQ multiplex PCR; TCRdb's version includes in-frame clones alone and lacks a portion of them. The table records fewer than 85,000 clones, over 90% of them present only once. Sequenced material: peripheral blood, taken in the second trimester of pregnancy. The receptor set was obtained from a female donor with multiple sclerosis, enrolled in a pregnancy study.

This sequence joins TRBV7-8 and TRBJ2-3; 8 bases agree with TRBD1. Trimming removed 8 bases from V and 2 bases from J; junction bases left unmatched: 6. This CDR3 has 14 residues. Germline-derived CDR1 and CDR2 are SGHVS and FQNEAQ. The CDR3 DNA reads TGTGCCAGCGAGGACAGGGTATACACAGATACGCAGTATTTT. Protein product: CASEDRVYTDTQYF. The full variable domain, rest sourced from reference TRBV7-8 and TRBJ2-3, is GAGVSQSPRYKVAKRGQDVALRCDPISGHVSLFWYQQALGQGPEFLTYFQNEAQLDKSGLPSDRFFAERPEGSVSTLKIQRTQQEDSAVYLCASEDRVYTDTQYFGPGTRLTVL.

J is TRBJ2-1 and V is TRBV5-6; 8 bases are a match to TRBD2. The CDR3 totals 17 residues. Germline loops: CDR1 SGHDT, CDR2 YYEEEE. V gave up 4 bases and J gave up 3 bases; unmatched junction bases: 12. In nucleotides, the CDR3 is TGTGCCAGCAGCCCCTACTCGGGGGGGGCCGACTACAATGAGCAGTTCTTC. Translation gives CASSPYSGGADYNEQFF.

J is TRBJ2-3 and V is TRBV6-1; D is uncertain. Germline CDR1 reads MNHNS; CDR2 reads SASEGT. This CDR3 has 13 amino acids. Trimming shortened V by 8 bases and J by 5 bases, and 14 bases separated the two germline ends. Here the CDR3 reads CASAYRLQDTQYF. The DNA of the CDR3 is TGTGCCAGCGCTTACAGATTACAAGATACGCAGTATTTT.

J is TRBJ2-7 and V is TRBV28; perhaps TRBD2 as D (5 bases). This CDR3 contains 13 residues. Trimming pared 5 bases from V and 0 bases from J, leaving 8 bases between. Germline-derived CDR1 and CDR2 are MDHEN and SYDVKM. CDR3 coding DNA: TGTGCCAGCAGTAACCGGGACTCCTACGAGCAGTACTTC. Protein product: CASSNRDSYEQYF.

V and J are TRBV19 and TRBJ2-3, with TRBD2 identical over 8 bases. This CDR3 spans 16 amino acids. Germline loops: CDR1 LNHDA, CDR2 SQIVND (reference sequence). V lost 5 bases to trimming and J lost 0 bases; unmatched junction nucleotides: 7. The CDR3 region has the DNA TGTGCCAGTAGTGTTTTAGCGGGATCTAGCACAGATACGCAGTATTTT. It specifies CASSVLAGSSTDTQYF.

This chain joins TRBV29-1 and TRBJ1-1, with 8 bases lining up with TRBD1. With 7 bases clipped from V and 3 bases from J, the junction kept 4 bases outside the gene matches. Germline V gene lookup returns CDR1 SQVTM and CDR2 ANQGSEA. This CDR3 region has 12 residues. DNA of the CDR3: TGCAGCGCCCCGACAGGGGACACTGAAGCTTTCTTT. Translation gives CSAPTGDTEAFF.

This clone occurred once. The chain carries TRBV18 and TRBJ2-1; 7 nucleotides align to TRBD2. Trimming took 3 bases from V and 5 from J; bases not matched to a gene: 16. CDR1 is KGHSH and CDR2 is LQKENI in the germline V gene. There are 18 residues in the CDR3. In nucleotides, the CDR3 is TGTGCCAGCTCACCTCGCCCGGGTGCGGGAGTGGGTGACAATGAGCAGTTCTTC. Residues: CASSPRPGAGVGDNEQFF.

The chain's CDR3 is CASSFGSSGRFYEQYF. The CDR3 DNA reads TGTGCCAGCAGTTTCGGGTCTAGCGGGAGGTTCTACGAGCAGTACTTC. This chain links TRBV27 with TRBJ2-7; 11 nucleotides match TRBD2. This CDR3 comprises 16 residues. Germline CDR1 MNHEY, CDR2 SMNVEV (reference sequence). The V and J ends lost 3 bases and 3 bases, in that order; junction bases with no gene match: 7.

This CDR3 is CASSQDEGGSYEQYF. CDR3 nucleotide sequence: TGTGCCAGCAGCCAAGATGAGGGCGGGAGTTACGAGCAGTACTTC. The gene calls are TRBV4-2 and TRBJ2-7, with 7 positions matching TRBD2. CDR1 LGHNA and CDR2 YNFKEQ come from the germline V gene. V gave up 0 bases and J gave up 4 bases; unmatched junction bases: 6. CDR3 length equals 15 residues.

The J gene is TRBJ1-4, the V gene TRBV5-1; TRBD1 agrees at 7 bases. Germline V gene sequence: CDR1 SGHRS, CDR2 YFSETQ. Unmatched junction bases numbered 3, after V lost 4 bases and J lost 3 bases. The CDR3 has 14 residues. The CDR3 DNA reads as TGCGCCAGCAGCCTTGGACAGGCTAATGAAAAACTGTTTTTT. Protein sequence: CASSLGQANEKLFF.